Listed here are 16 T cell receptor beta chains from one sample, sequenced in a study of cytomegalovirus exposure and HLA in healthy donors (dated by TCRdb to the late 2010s). Libraries were prepared through the immunoSEQ multiplex PCR assay. A mixture of 60 forward primers for TCR Vbeta segments and 13 reverse primers for TCR Jbeta segments was used in the multiplex PCR. In its TCRdb copy, this immuneACCESS table keeps in-frame sequences only and misses some clones. Where compared with another copy, unresolved V genes explain less than half of these, and the others have no known cause. The sample profile shows roughly 200,000 clones; 70% to 90% of them were found once. The top ten clonotypes cover over 2% of the sample. The source material was PBMCs. These receptors were obtained from a woman aged 50 to 65 in good health and CMV-seronegative.

A note on this clone: Additional DNA sequences in this sample encode the identical CDR3. CDR3 sequence: CASSPGTGAYEQYF. In DNA form, the CDR3 reads TGTGCCAGCTCACCAGGAACAGGGGCATACGAGCAGTACTTC. The gene calls are TRBV18 and TRBJ2-7, with 7 bases identical to TRBD1. CDR1 and CDR2 (germline): KGHSH, LQKENI. V lost 2 bases to trimming and J lost 4 bases; unmatched junction nucleotides: 5. This CDR3 region has 14 residues.

The chain links TRBV19 to TRBJ2-1; 10 nucleotides match TRBD1. Germline CDR1 LNHDA, CDR2 SQIVND (reference sequence). The CDR3 is made up of 16 amino acids. The J segment lost 2 bases and the V segment lost 2 bases, leaving 3 bases of the junction unmatched. The CDR3 sequence is CASSIKGTGAYNEQFF. The CDR3 DNA reads as TGTGCCAGTAGTATAAAGGGGACAGGGGCCTACAATGAGCAGTTCTTC.

The table lists this clone with a few counts. The V and J genes are TRBV5-1 and TRBJ1-4, with D possibly TRBD1 on 6 matching bases. Germline V gives CDR1 SGHRS, CDR2 YFSETQ. CDR3 length: 15 amino acids. V lost 6 bases and J lost 0, with 12 bases in between. CDR3 in amino acids: CASTPGGPTNEKLFF. The CDR3 DNA is TGCGCCAGCACCCCCGGGGGGCCAACTAATGAAAAACTGTTTTTT.

Written as DNA, the CDR3 is TGTGCCAGCAGCAATGGACTAGCGGGAGGACTAGGGGGCAATGAGCAGTTCTTC. It yields the protein CASSNGLAGGLGGNEQFF. This chain links TRBV27 with TRBJ2-1, with 14 bases matching TRBD2. Germline CDR1 MNHEY, CDR2 SMNVEV (reference sequence). Trimming removed 6 bases from V and 6 bases from J; junction bases left unmatched: 13. The CDR3 has 18 amino acids.

The chain links TRBV7-2 to TRBJ2-5, with 8 bases identical to TRBD2. The junction had 14 bases not matched to a gene; V was cut back by 5 bases and J by 6 bases. The germline V gene has CDR1 SGHTA and CDR2 FQGNSA. There are 16 residues in the CDR3. CDR3 protein: CASSLRPGLARQTQYF. CDR3 DNA: TGTGCCAGCAGCCTACGGCCAGGACTAGCCCGACAGACCCAGTACTTC.

The chain is built from TRBV19 and TRBJ1-2, with 7 bases aligning to TRBD1. Germline trimming cut 4 bases from V and 7 bases from J; bases unmatched to any gene: 3. The CDR3 contains 12 residues. CDR1 LNHDA and CDR2 SQIVND come from the germline V gene (reference sequence). DNA of the CDR3: TGTGCCAGTAGTACGACAGGGCTTGGCTACACCTTC. It specifies CASSTTGLGYTF.

Only one count was recorded for this clone. The chain has TRBV28 and TRBJ2-5; D gene uncertain. The CDR3 consists of 14 residues. V shed 6 bases and J shed 1 base, with 12 bases lying between them. Germline loops: CDR1 MDHEN, CDR2 SYDVKM. The CDR3 DNA reads as TGTGCCAGCAGCGTATCACCAGTCCAAGAGACCCAGTACTTC. The encoded protein is CASSVSPVQETQYF.

This sequence joins TRBV6-5 and TRBJ2-7; 7 bases match TRBD2. The CDR3 runs to 14 residues. CDR1 and CDR2 (germline): MNHEY, SVGAGI. V shed 5 bases, J shed 6 bases, and the junction held 10 bases outside the gene matches. The CDR3 DNA sequence: TGTGCCAGCAGTCCACTTCGCCCGGGGGGCGAGCAGTACTTC. Protein product: CASSPLRPGGEQYF.

This clone was observed once. The rearrangement links TRBV2 to TRBJ2-3; TRBD2 matches at 8 bases. The CDR3 length is 16 residues. The V and J ends lost 4 bases and 1 base, in that order; junction bases with no gene match: 7. Per germline, CDR1 SNHLY and CDR2 FYNNEI. This chain's CDR3 is CASSVNRRGGTDTQYF. CDR3 nucleotide sequence: TGTGCCAGCAGTGTGAATCGGCGGGGGGGCACAGATACGCAGTATTTT.

The chain couples TRBV19 to TRBJ2-1, with D perhaps matching TRBD1 (6 bases). Trimming shortened V by 5 bases and J by 2 bases, and 16 bases separated the two germline ends. Per the germline V gene, CDR1 is LNHDA and CDR2 is SQIVND (reference sequence). The CDR3 length is 16 residues. As DNA, the CDR3 is TGTGCCAGTAGTCCTTTACAGGGTCGGACCTACAATGAGCAGTTCTTC. Amino acid sequence: CASSPLQGRTYNEQFF.

The CDR3 nucleotides read TGTGCCAGCAGTAGACTAGCGGGAGCAAATGAGCAGTTCTTC. Residues: CASSRLAGANEQFF. The chain carries TRBV6-1 and TRBJ2-1, with 12 bases identical to TRBD2. The CDR3 is made up of 14 amino acids. CDR1 and CDR2 (germline): MNHNS, SASEGT. Germline trimming cut 5 bases from V and 7 bases from J; bases unmatched to any gene: 3.

The chain joins TRBV27 to TRBJ2-5; 12 bases agree with TRBD2. CDR1 is MNHEY, CDR2 SMNVEV, per germline (reference sequence). J was trimmed by 4 bases and V by 0 bases; bases with no gene match: 6. The CDR3 contains 17 residues. CDR3 loop: CASSLSSSGRARETQYF. The DNA for the CDR3 is TGTGCCAGCAGTTTATCTTCTAGCGGGAGGGCCAGAGAGACCCAGTACTTC.

CDR3 region: CASSPLQGRGMDQPQHF. Here the CDR3 DNA reads TGTGCCAGCAGTCCCCTCCAGGGCAGGGGAATGGATCAGCCCCAGCATTTT. The chain employs TRBV28 and TRBJ1-5; D possibly corresponds to TRBD1 (6 bases). V dropped 5 bases and J dropped 5 bases, with 22 bases sitting between them. The CDR3 loop spans 17 amino acids. Germline V gives CDR1 MDHEN, CDR2 SYDVKM.

This chain links TRBV7-8 with TRBJ2-5; tentatively, D is TRBD2 (6 bases). The J call is doubtful: the DNA matches TRBJ2-7 better. Germline V CDR1 and CDR2: SGHVS, FQNEAQ. This CDR3 spans 15 amino acids. The CDR3 nucleotides read TGTGCCAGCAGCTCATTTGGATCCAGGGAGGACGAGCAGTACTTC. Protein: CASSSFGSREDEQYF.

The rearrangement joins TRBV28 to TRBJ2-1; TRBD2 matches at 11 bases. The junction had 7 bases not matched to a gene; V was cut back by 4 bases and J by 2 bases. CDR1 is MDHEN and CDR2 is SYDVKM in the germline V gene. CDR3 size: 17 residues. The CDR3 loop is CASSSILAGETYNEQFF. The CDR3 DNA sequence: TGTGCCAGCAGTTCAATACTAGCGGGAGAGACCTACAATGAGCAGTTCTTC.

This clone has more than one count but fewer than ten. The chain joins TRBV4-3 to TRBJ2-2; tentative D call: TRBD1 (6 bases). This CDR3 is built from 14 residues. Between the trimmed V and J ends, which lost 6 bases and 1 base, there was a span of 9 bases. The germline gives CDR1 LGHNA, CDR2 YSLEER. CDR3 region: CASSPTGNTGELFF. CDR3 sequence (DNA): TGCGCCAGCAGTCCGACAGGGAACACCGGGGAGCTGTTTTTT.